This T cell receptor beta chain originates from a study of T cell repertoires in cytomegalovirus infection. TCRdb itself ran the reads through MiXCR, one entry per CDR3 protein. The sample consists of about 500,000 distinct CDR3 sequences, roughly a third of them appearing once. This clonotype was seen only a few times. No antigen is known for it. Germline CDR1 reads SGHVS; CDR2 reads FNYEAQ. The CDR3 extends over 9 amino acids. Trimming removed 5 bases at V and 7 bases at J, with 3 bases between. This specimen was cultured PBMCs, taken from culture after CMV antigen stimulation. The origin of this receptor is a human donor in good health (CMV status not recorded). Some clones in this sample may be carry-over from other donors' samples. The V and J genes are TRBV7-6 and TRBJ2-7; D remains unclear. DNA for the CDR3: TGTGCCAGCAGCCTTGAGCAGTACTTC. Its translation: CASSLEQYF.